What follows are 17 T cell receptor beta chains derived from one specimen sequenced in a study of relationships among human T cell subsets. TCR alpha and beta CDR3s were amplified from mRNA by semiquantitative ARM-PCR. ARM-PCR used tagged nested gene-specific primers, then communal superprimers for exponential amplification. Each CDR3 protein is one row after TCRdb ran MiXCR on the multiplex PCR reads. This sample has 3,500 to 5,000 distinct CDR3 sequences, with 51% found just once. After CD4+CD56+ natural killer T cells were removed, anti-CD294 beads selected CD4+CD25-CD294+ Th2 cells. The specimen sequenced was CD4+ Th2 cells sorted from blood. These receptors were taken from a man aged 35 to 55 in good health.

This clonotype was counted only a few times. CDR3 sequence (DNA): TGCAGTGCTAGAGCTTCCCAATTCTGGGGACCTGAAGCTTTCTTT. This gives the protein CSARASQFWGPEAFF. The rearrangement links TRBV20-1 to TRBJ1-1; the D gene is possibly TRBD1 (5 bases). Germline V gives CDR1 DFQATT, CDR2 SNEGSKA (reference sequence). The CDR3 is made up of 15 amino acids. V shed 1 base and J shed 6 bases, with 18 bases lying between them.

The chain employs TRBV10-3 and TRBJ1-1; possible D gene TRBD1, 5 bases. The CDR3 totals 14 residues. Trimming took 9 bases from V and 0 from J, leaving 14 bases between them. CDR1 and CDR2 from the germline V gene are ENHRY and SYGVKD. CDR3 nucleotides: TGTGCCATACGGGGGGGAGGAATGAACACTGAAGCTTTCTTT. Its protein is CAIRGGGMNTEAFF.

A few counts support this clonotype. The chain joins TRBV7-8 to TRBJ2-5; tentatively, D is TRBD1 (5 bases). Germline loops: CDR1 SGHVS, CDR2 FQNEAQ. V was pared by 5 bases and J by 4 bases, with 17 bases between. CDR3 length: 15 amino acids. This CDR3 is CASSPGRADGETQYF. CDR3 sequence (DNA): TGTGCCAGCAGCCCTGGCAGGGCAGATGGAGAGACCCAGTACTTC. Full variable domain (rest looked up from reference TRBV7-8 and TRBJ2-5): GAGVSQSPRYKVAKRGQDVALRCDPISGHVSLFWYQQALGQGPEFLTYFQNEAQLDKSGLPSDRFFAERPEGSVSTLKIQRTQQEDSAVYLCASSPGRADGETQYFGPGTRLLVL.

In its sample, this clonotype was seen a few times. This sequence joins TRBV10-3 and TRBJ2-3; D is ambiguous. Germline CDR1 is ENHRY and CDR2 is SYGVKD. V was cut by 6 bases and J by 3 bases, with 13 bases left in between. The CDR3 contains 14 residues. The CDR3 bases are TGTGCCATCAGCCCGGATGTTGGGACAGATACGCAGTATTTT. It encodes CAISPDVGTDTQYF.

This clonotype appeared a few times. The chain is built from TRBV2 and TRBJ1-2; 8 nucleotides align to TRBD1. The ends lost 7 bases at V and 2 bases at J; junction bases unmatched: 9. There are 15 residues in the CDR3. Germline lookup yields CDR1 SNHLY and CDR2 FYNNEI. The CDR3 nucleotides are TGTGCCAGCACCACGACAGGGGCCGGGAACTATGGCTACACCTTC. Its protein is CASTTTGAGNYGYTF.

The rearrangement links TRBV27 to TRBJ2-1; 9 positions match TRBD1. The CDR3 loop spans 15 amino acids. Losses at the gene ends were 5 bases for V and 5 bases for J; bases not matched to a gene: 7. Germline V CDR1 and CDR2: MNHEY, SMNVEV (reference sequence). In DNA, the CDR3 is TGTGCCAGCAGTGGGACAGGGAATAGAGACAATGAGCAGTTCTTC. Translating it yields CASSGTGNRDNEQFF.

Concerning this clonotype itself: The junction departs from germline at one end; a sequencing error may be responsible. The chain couples TRBV11-2 to TRBJ2-7; TRBD2 might be the D (6 bases). From germline, CDR1 is SGHAT and CDR2 FQNNGV. CDR3 length equals 15 residues. The CDR3 sequence: CASSLVGGPSSEQYF. The CDR3 DNA is TGTGCCAGCAGCTTAGTGGGGGGACCCTCCTCCGAGCAGTACTTC.

V gene TRBV2 combines with J gene TRBJ1-2, with TRBD1 identical over 7 bases. The CDR3 is 15 amino acids. V gave up 5 bases and J gave up 4 bases; unmatched junction bases: 10. Germline V gene sequence: CDR1 SNHLY, CDR2 FYNNEI. The CDR3 DNA reads as TGTGCCAGCAGTCTACGGGACAGCGGGGCCTATGGCTACACCTTC. As protein: CASSLRDSGAYGYTF.

The CDR3 protein is CASQRVAGGNEQFF. The CDR3 DNA reads as TGTGCCTCCCAAAGGGTCGCAGGGGGGAATGAGCAGTTCTTC. The chain employs TRBV6-1 and TRBJ2-1, with a weak D call TRBD1 (7 bases). Germline loops: CDR1 MNHNS, CDR2 SASEGT. Trimming removed 11 bases at V and 7 bases at J, with 21 bases between. The CDR3 runs to 14 residues.

This clonotype is categorized as large (0.1 to 1%). The gene calls are TRBV12-3 or TRBV12-4 and TRBJ1-1; TRBD1 might be the D (5 bases). Trimming took 8 bases from V and 5 from J, leaving 9 bases between them. CDR3 length equals 11 residues. The CDR3 DNA follows: TGTGCCAGCGGACATCGAACTGAAGCTTTCTTT. Its translation is CASGHRTEAFF.

Only one count was recorded for this clonotype. The chain links TRBV7-3 to TRBJ2-3; 7 bases match TRBD2. CDR1 and CDR2 from the germline V gene are SGHTA and FQGTGA. Trimming removed 3 bases from V and 3 bases from J; junction bases left unmatched: 0. The CDR3 is made up of 13 amino acids. In DNA form, the CDR3 reads TGTGCCAGCAGCTTCGGGGGGACAGATACGCAGTATTTT. Encoded protein: CASSFGGTDTQYF. The variable domain in full, completed from reference TRBV7-3 and TRBJ2-3, reads GAGVSQTPSNKVTEKGKYVELRCDPISGHTALYWYRQSLGQGPEFLIYFQGTGAADDSGLPNDRFFAVRPEGSVSTLKIQRTERGDSAVYLCASSFGGTDTQYFGPGTRLTVL.

J is TRBJ2-7 and V is TRBV27, with TRBD1 matching over 7 bases. The CDR3 contains 14 residues. The V and J ends lost 5 bases and 1 base, in that order; junction bases with no gene match: 5. The germline V gene has CDR1 MNHEY and CDR2 SMNVEV (reference sequence). The CDR3 here is CASSLQTGSYEQYF. For the CDR3, the DNA is TGTGCCAGCAGTCTCCAGACAGGGTCCTACGAGCAGTACTTC.

This chain links TRBV11-2 with TRBJ2-5; 10 bases line up with TRBD2. CDR3 length: 15 residues. The V gene end was trimmed by 3 bases and the J gene end by 3 bases; junction bases not matched to a gene: 4. Germline V gene sequence: CDR1 SGHAT, CDR2 FQNNGV. CDR3 region: CASSFTSGDKETQYF. Written as DNA, the CDR3 is TGTGCCAGCAGCTTCACTAGCGGGGATAAAGAGACCCAGTACTTC. Complete variable domain (other parts from reference TRBV11-2 and TRBJ2-5): EAGVAQSPRYKIIEKRQSVAFWCNPISGHATLYWYQQILGQGPKLLIQFQNNGVVDDSQLPKDRFSAERLKGVDSTLKIQPAKLEDSAVYLCASSFTSGDKETQYFGPGTRLLVL.

This clonotype was seen a handful of times. The V gene is TRBV2, the J gene TRBJ2-7; possible D gene TRBD1, 5 bases. V dropped 8 bases and J dropped 3 bases, with 8 bases sitting between them. CDR1 is SNHLY, CDR2 FYNNEI, per germline. The CDR3 consists of 11 residues. The CDR3 sequence: CASGDSYEQYF. CDR3 in DNA: TGTGCCAGCGGCGACAGCTACGAGCAGTACTTC. Combining the CDR3 with reference TRBV2 and TRBJ2-7 gives the whole variable domain EPEVTQTPSHQVTQMGQEVILRCVPISNHLYFYWYRQILGQKVEFLVSFYNNEISEKSEIFDDQFSVERPDGSNFTLKIRSTKLEDSAMYFCASGDSYEQYFGPGTRLTVT.

The chain joins TRBV20-1 to TRBJ2-3, with 7 bases aligning to TRBD2. The CDR3 extends over 14 amino acids. In germline, CDR1 is DFQATT, CDR2 SNEGSKA (reference sequence). V shed 6 bases and J 4 bases; nucleotides not matched to a gene: 10. CDR3 sequence: CSALYPTSADTQYF. For the CDR3, the DNA is TGCAGTGCGCTGTACCCCACTAGCGCAGATACGCAGTATTTT.

The chain uses TRBV30 and TRBJ2-7; possibly TRBD1 for D (6 bases). Per germline, CDR1 GTSNPN and CDR2 SVGIG (reference sequence). This CDR3 has 14 residues. V was pared by 3 bases and J by 2 bases, with 14 bases between. This CDR3 reads CAWRPPGQPYEQYF. The CDR3 nucleotides are TGTGCCTGGAGACCCCCGGGACAACCCTACGAGCAGTACTTC.

The V gene is TRBV11-2, the J gene TRBJ2-3; D unclear. This CDR3 is built from 14 residues. V shed 5 bases and J shed 8 bases, with 17 bases lying between them. Germline V gene lookup returns CDR1 SGHAT and CDR2 FQNNGV. CDR3 DNA sequence: TGTGCCAGCAGCCCGTTCAGGAGTCCCGCTACGCAGTATTTT. It is translated as CASSPFRSPATQYF.